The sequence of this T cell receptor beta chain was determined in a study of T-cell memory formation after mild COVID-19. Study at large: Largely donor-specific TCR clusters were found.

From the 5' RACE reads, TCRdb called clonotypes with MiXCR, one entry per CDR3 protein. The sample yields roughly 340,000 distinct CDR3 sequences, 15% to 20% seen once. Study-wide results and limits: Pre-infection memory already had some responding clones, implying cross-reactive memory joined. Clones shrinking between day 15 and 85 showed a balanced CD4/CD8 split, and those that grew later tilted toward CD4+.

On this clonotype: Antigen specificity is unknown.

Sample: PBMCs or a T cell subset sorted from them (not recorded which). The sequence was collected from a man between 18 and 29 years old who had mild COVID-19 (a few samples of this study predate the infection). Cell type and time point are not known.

CDR3: CASSLSSSGGREQYF. In DNA, the CDR3 is TGTGCCAGCAGCTTGTCATCCAGCGGGGGTCGTGAGCAGTACTTC. This sequence joins TRBV5-6 and TRBJ2-7; 8 bases line up with TRBD2. Germline lookup yields CDR1 SGHDT and CDR2 YYEEEE. The CDR3 has 15 amino acids. Germline trimming cut 1 base from V and 7 bases from J; bases unmatched to any gene: 10.